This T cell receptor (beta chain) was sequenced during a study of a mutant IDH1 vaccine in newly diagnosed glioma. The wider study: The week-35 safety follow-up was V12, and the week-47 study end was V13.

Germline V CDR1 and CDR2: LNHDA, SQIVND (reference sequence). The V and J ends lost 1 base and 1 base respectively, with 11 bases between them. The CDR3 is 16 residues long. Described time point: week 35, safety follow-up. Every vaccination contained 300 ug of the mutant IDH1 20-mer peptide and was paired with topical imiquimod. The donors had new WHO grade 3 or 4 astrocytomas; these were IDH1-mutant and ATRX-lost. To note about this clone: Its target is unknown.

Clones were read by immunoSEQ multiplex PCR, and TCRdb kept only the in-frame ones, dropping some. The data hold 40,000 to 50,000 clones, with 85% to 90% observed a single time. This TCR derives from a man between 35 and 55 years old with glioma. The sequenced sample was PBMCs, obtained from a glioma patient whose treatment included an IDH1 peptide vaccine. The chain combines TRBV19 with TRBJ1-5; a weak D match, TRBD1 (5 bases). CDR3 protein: CASSIATGWSNQPQHF. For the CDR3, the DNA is TGTGCCAGTAGTATAGCTACAGGTTGGAGCAATCAGCCCCAGCATTTT.